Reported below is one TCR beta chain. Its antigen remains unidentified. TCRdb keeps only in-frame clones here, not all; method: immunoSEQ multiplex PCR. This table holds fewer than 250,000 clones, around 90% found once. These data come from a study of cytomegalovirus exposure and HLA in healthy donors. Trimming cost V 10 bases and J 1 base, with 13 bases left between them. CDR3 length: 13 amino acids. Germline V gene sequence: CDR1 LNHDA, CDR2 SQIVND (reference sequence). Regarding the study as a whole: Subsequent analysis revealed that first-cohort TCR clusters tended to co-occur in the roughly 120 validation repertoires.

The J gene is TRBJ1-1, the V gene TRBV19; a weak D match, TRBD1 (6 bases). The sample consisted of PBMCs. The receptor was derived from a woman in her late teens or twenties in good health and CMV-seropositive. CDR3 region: CATRDTPNTEAFF. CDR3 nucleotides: TGTGCCACTAGGGACACCCCGAACACTGAAGCTTTCTTT.